This T cell receptor beta chain was profiled in a study of T cells in localized non-small cell lung cancer. General study points: With higher T cell density in blood came longer overall survival. The study found T cell clonality highest in uninvolved adjacent lung, above tumor.

As regards this clone: The target antigen is unknown.

Clones were sequenced by immunoSEQ multiplex PCR, and TCRdb holds only the in-frame ones, with some missing. The data show roughly 16,000 clones, with roughly 87% seen just once and 30% held by the top ten. The input for sequencing was peripheral blood, taken before any cancer treatment. The TCR originated in a male donor aged 60 or older with stage I lung adenocarcinoma.

CDR3 residues: CASSPRDDEQFF. CDR3 DNA: TGTGCCAGCTCACCACGGGATGATGAGCAGTTCTTC. The chain is built from TRBV18 and TRBJ2-1, with D uncertain. The germline V and J ends were trimmed by 1 base and 8 bases, with 6 bases remaining between them. The germline V gene has CDR1 KGHSH and CDR2 LQKENI. The CDR3 covers 12 residues.